The next 9 T cell receptor beta chains were all read from a single sample in a study of T cell clusters in autoimmune cytopenias. TRB rearrangements were amplified by touch-down multiplex PCR with mixed TRB-A/B primers. TCRdb reprocessed the multiplex PCR reads and stores each CDR3 protein as one record, lacking DNA. The sample has about 2,900 distinct CDR3 sequences; the top ten hold 6.7%. About 37,500 genome equivalents of blood DNA were amplified for TRB. The sample was also reused in another study, on T cell repertoires in aging, cancer and after chemotherapy.

Specimen: peripheral blood. The receptor set was obtained from a human donor in good health.

This clonotype counts as medium-sized by frequency. This chain connects TRBV30 to TRBJ1-1. Germline V gives CDR1 GTSNPN, CDR2 SVGIG (reference sequence). The CDR3 is 13 amino acids. CDR3: CAWSLGISTEAFF.

This clonotype is labeled medium-sized based on frequency. The J gene is TRBJ2-1, the V gene TRBV6-4; the TCRdb call, TRBD2, lacks DNA for checking. CDR3 length: 16 residues. Looked up from germline, CDR1 is MRHNA and CDR2 is SNTAGT. CDR3 protein: CASSSGERGGSDEQFF.

This clonotype is identified as medium-sized from frequency. J is TRBJ2-1 and V is TRBV6-5; TCRdb reports TRBD1, a call that lacks DNA to check it against. In germline, CDR1 is MNHEY, CDR2 SVGAGI. The CDR3 length is 14 residues. Here the CDR3 reads CASSSGGIYNEQFF.

This clonotype registers medium-sized by frequency. The chain carries TRBV7-6 and TRBJ2-3; TCRdb selects TRBD2, and the lack of DNA leaves this call unchecked. Germline V gives CDR1 SGHVS, CDR2 FNYEAQ. CDR3 length: 18 residues. The CDR3 sequence is CASSLSLAGGPPTDTQYF.

This clonotype is classed as medium-sized by frequency. The rearrangement joins TRBV30 to TRBJ1-2. The CDR3 is 14 amino acids. Germline values: CDR1 GTSNPN, CDR2 SVGIG (reference sequence). The CDR3 is CASTEDLENYGYTF.

By frequency, this clonotype registers medium-sized (0.01 to 0.1%). The chain uses TRBV12-3 or TRBV12-4 and TRBJ1-2; absent DNA, TCRdb's TRBD1 call cannot be checked. This CDR3 region has 13 residues. The CDR3 loop reads CASSGQGAYGYTF.

This rearrangement joins TRBV14 to TRBJ1-2. CDR1 is SGHDN and CDR2 is FVKESK in the germline V gene. The CDR3 covers 14 residues. This CDR3 is CASSQAYKGQGYTF.

The CDR3 region is CSVGGKSGNTIYF. This chain uses TRBV20-1 with TRBJ1-3; TCRdb's D call of TRBD1 is untestable without DNA. The germline V gene encodes CDR1 DFQATT and CDR2 SNEGSKA (reference sequence). The CDR3 runs to 13 residues.

According to its frequency, this clonotype is medium-sized (0.01 to 0.1%). V usage is TRBV24-1 and J usage is TRBJ2-5. The CDR3 covers 12 residues. Germline V gene data show CDR1 as KGHDR and CDR2 as SFDVKD. CDR3 region: CATSGREETQYF.